This T cell receptor (beta chain) was recorded in a study of shared clonotypes between healthy human individuals (TCRdb year 2020). General notes on the study: The cohort included a few men and a couple of women between 18 and 49 years of age. For each donor, three plates each were used for CD4 naive and CD4 memory, two plates were used for CD8 naive, and one plate was used for CD8 memory. To estimate repertoire size and how much clonotypes are shared between individuals, the study performed deep sequencing of blood TCR repertoires from a handful of healthy adults. Different laboratories and diverse techniques were used to prepare libraries and sequence TCR repertoires, to increase sequencing depth and limit assay-specific biases. Per donor, leukapheresis produced somewhere between about 0.94 and 9 billion PBMCs. The investigation overall reported the following: The small number of donors limited the genetic and exposure-history diversity represented. Incomplete sequencing was indicated by rarefaction of sorted-subset datasets, despite the large sequencing depth. Sampling was restricted to blood, and TCR repertoires in tissue are likely to differ from TCR repertoires in blood. Higher generation probabilities were observed for clonotypes shared by all four sorted-subset donors than for non-shared clonotypes. Pairwise subsampling indicated that sequencing depth was expected to affect the degree of clonotype sharing among donors. Naive subsets generally had larger estimated clonotype richness than memory subsets did. When several donors were compared, the shared fraction of clonotypes was around 5% for naive CD4, 3% to 4% for naive CD8, 2% to 2.5% for memory CD4, and 0.4% for memory CD8.

The germline V gene provides CDR1 SGHAT and CDR2 FQNNGV. Trimming removed 4 bases from V and 1 base from J; the gene matches leave 4 bases unexplained. Reading from cysteine to phenylalanine, the CDR3 counts 15 amino acids. Just the 45-base CDR3 DNA is kept, in frame starting at base 1. TCR CDR3 regions were amplified from genomic DNA by multiplex PCR using the deep immunoSEQ assay. For each cell subset, the extracted genomic DNA was distributed evenly across all wells of several immunoSEQ 96-well plates, and each plate served as one replicate. For sorted subsets, each replicate PCR was loaded with about 0.2 ug genomic DNA, equivalent to 25,000 to 30,000 T cell genomes. Purified libraries were measured with a Qubit 3.0 fluorometer, size-checked on a Bioanalyzer 2100, and measured again with the KAPA Library Quantification kit. Every immunoSEQ 96-well plate was sequenced on a separate single-read 150-cycle Illumina NextSeq 550 flow cell. Per the authors' processing: Because the immunoSEQ output held only junctional sequences and lacked quality scores, the filtering could not match the filtering applied to full-length reads. Sequences were annotated with PyIR, a Python wrapper for IgBLAST v1.9, and V/J genes and CDR3 were assigned using IMGT germline references. Reads were filtered out if the reads had weak V/J assignments (E-value above 1e-6), no CDR3, stop codons, out-of-frame junctions, or ambiguous translated residues. A V3J clonotype was defined by an identical inferred V gene, J gene, and CDR3 amino acid sequence. Percentage overlap between repertoires was computed as shared unique clonotypes divided by the size of the smaller repertoire. Three approaches were used to assess repertoire richness: RTK rarefaction, the Chao1 estimator, and Recon v2.1 estimates of unobserved clonotypes. For all TCRbeta clonotypes obtained by the gDNA method from a handful of donors, generation probabilities were computed with OLGA. TCRdb obtained this table from immuneACCESS and retained in-frame rearrangements with V and J assigned. These tables miss some clones; where compared with another copy, unresolved V genes account for less than half of the shortfall, and the remainder is unexplained. V and J calls and clone size come straight from that table; D and trimming were deduced from the DNA. This sample gives around 2,100,000 clones in total; about 94% of them show up just once. The ten largest clones take up around 1% of the sample.

In regard to this clone: The antigen it binds to is not known. Per-nucleotide qualities are absent, and no much larger clonotype sits a single base away. The sample carries other DNA sequences with the same CDR3.

CD8 naive samples were obtained by positive selection for CCR7 among CD45RO-negative cells, yielding a CD45RA+CCR7+ population from which TemRA cells were excluded. The donors were healthy, HIV-negative adults who had no recently reported acute infections or vaccinations. Every donor was a Caucasian adult living in Nashville, Tennessee, USA. Blood was obtained by leukapheresis, after which PBMCs were separated by Ficoll-Histopaque density gradient centrifugation and cryopreserved in liquid nitrogen vapor phase. Purity and quantity of every magnetically sorted T cell population were checked by analytical flow cytometry. From each sorted fraction, genomic DNA was isolated and quantified by UV absorbance on a Nanodrop 2000c.

This receptor chain uses TRBV11-2 and TRBJ2-7, and TRBD2 aligns with 10 junction nucleotides. This sequence originates from a man between 18 and 29 years old in good health. The sequenced sample consisted of naive CD8+ T cells sorted from blood. The sample's cell subset or site label, decoded: CD45RA+CCR7+. The sequence in DNA is TGTGCCAGCAGCTCCTGGACTAGCGGTTCCTACGAGCAGTACTTC. Its translation reads: CASSSWTSGSYEQYF.